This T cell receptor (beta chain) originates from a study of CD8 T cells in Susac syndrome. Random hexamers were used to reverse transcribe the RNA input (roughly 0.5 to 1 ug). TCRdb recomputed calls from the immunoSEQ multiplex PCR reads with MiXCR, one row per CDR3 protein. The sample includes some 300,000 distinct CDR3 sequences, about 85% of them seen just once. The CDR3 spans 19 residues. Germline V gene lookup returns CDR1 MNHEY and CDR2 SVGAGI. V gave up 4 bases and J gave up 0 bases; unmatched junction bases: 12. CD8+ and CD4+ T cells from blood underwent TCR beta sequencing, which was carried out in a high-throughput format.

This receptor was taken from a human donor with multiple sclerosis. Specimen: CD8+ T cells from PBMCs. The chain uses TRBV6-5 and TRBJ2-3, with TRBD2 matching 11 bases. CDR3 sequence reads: CASSSRLAGTFSSTDTQYF. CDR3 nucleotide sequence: TGTGCCAGCAGTTCACGACTAGCGGGAACCTTTTCTAGCACAGATACGCAGTATTTT.